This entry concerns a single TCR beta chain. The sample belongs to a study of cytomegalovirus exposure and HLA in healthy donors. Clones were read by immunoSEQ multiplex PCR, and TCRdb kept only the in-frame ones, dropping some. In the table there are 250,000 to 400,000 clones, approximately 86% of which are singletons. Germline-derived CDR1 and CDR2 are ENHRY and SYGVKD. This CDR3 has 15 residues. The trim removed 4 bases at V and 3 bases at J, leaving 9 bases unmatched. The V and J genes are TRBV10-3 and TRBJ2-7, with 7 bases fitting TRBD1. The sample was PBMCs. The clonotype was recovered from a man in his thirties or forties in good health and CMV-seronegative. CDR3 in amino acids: CAISGDGTVDYEQYF. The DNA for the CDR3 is TGTGCCATCAGTGGTGACGGGACAGTAGACTACGAGCAGTACTTC.